This T cell receptor beta chain was identified in a study of T cell responses to AZD1222 COVID-19 vaccine. Findings and limits, study-wide: Spike as a whole was targeted by vaccine-associated CD4 TCRs, dominant at 160-218 and 743-854. The repertoires were collected only after the peak T cell response.

Clones were sequenced by immunoSEQ multiplex PCR, and TCRdb holds only the in-frame ones, with some missing. Of under 95,000 clones detected, around 90% appear once; the ten largest clones hold 9.5% to 13%. Concerning this clone: No antigen is known for it.

The study pooled second doses at about 4 or about 12 weeks. This sequence was found in an adult who received the AZD1222 COVID-19 vaccine. The sequencing here drew on peripheral blood, taken 28 days after the second AZD1222 dose.

CDR3 amino acids: CSASSYRLDGYTF. The DNA for the CDR3 is TGCAGTGCTAGTTCGTACAGGCTGGATGGCTACACCTTC. The gene calls are TRBV20-1 and TRBJ1-2, with D possibly TRBD1 on 5 matching bases. The germline CDR1 and CDR2 sequences are DFQATT and SNEGSKA (reference sequence). This CDR3 has 13 residues. V lost 3 bases to trimming and J lost 6 bases, with 14 bases between them.